The 21 T cell receptor beta chains presented below share a single source sample, sequenced in a study of T cell responses to AZD1222 COVID-19 vaccine. Profiled with immunoSEQ multiplex PCR; TCRdb holds only in-frame clones, not every one. This table holds approximately 150,000 clones, approximately 90% found once. The specimen was peripheral blood, collected on day 0 of MenACWY control vaccination. The receptors shown here come from an adult in good health.

The V gene is TRBV3-1 (or the pseudogene TRBV3-2), the J gene TRBJ1-1; weak D call: TRBD1 (6 bases). Between the trimmed V and J ends, which lost 0 bases and 6 bases, there was a span of 11 bases. Germline V gene data show CDR1 as LGHDT and CDR2 as YNNKEL (reference sequence). The CDR3 is made up of 14 amino acids. The CDR3 spells CASSQDVRGPEAFF. The DNA for the CDR3 is TGTGCCAGCAGCCAAGATGTTCGGGGGCCTGAAGCTTTCTTT.

This clone was recorded a few times. CDR3 in amino acids: CASLTDRGGDTQYF. In DNA, the CDR3 is TGTGCTAGTCTGACGGACAGGGGAGGAGATACGCAGTATTTT. V gene TRBV12-5 combines with J gene TRBJ2-3; 9 bases are a match to TRBD1. This CDR3 is built from 14 residues. Germline-derived CDR1 and CDR2 are LGHNT and FRNRAP. V was clipped by 8 bases and J by 5 bases; unmatched bases: 8. The full variable domain, its missing parts supplied by reference TRBV12-5 and TRBJ2-3, is DARVTQTPRHKVTEMGQEVTMRCQPILGHNTVFWYRQTMMQGLELLAYFRNRAPLDDSGMPKDRFSAEMPDATLATLKIQPSEPRDSAVYFCASLTDRGGDTQYFGPGTRLTVL.

The chain uses TRBV4-1 and TRBJ2-2; no reliable D call. CDR3 size: 18 residues. V was cut by 0 bases and J by 7 bases, with 21 bases left in between. Germline V gene data show CDR1 as MGHRA and CDR2 as YSYEKL. The CDR3 region is CASSQEKGSRILSGELFF. The DNA for the CDR3 is TGCGCCAGCAGCCAAGAAAAAGGCAGCCGCATACTTAGCGGGGAGCTGTTTTTT.

The chain is built from TRBV7-9 and TRBJ2-5; 9 bases line up with TRBD2. Per germline, CDR1 SEHNR and CDR2 FQNEAQ (reference sequence). The CDR3 sequence is 13 residues long. Trimming at V came to 5 bases and at J to 4 bases, leaving 2 bases not matched to a gene. CDR3 bases: TGTGCCAGCAGCGCGACTAGCGGAGAGACCCAGTACTTC. This translates into CASSATSGETQYF.

CDR3 in DNA: TGTGCCATCAGTGACCCCGGGGGTGGTAATTCACCCCTCCACTTT. As protein: CAISDPGGGNSPLHF. V usage is TRBV10-3 and J usage is TRBJ1-6; the D gene is possibly TRBD1 (5 bases). The V end lost 3 bases, the J end lost 6 bases, and 12 bases lay between the germline ends. Germline CDR1 reads ENHRY; CDR2 reads SYGVKD. This CDR3 comprises 15 residues.

This clone has more than one count but fewer than ten. The chain recombines TRBV7-2 with TRBJ1-5; D is undetermined. Trimming cost V 5 bases and J 3 bases, with 8 bases left between them. The CDR3 has 13 amino acids. Germline values: CDR1 SGHTA, CDR2 FQGNSA. CDR3 coding DNA: TGTGCCAGCAGCCCTTTTCACAATCAGCCCCAGCATTTT. Amino acid sequence: CASSPFHNQPQHF.

In its sample, this clone was seen a few times. The chain employs TRBV7-9 and TRBJ2-5, with D possibly matching TRBD1 (6 bases). Germline V lookup: CDR1 SEHNR, CDR2 FQNEAQ (reference sequence). Between the trimmed V and J ends, which lost 5 bases and 7 bases, there was a span of 14 bases. CDR3 length: 13 residues. CDR3 region: CASSDTGYGTQYF. CDR3 sequence (DNA): TGTGCCAGCAGCGATACAGGGTACGGGACCCAGTACTTC.

V usage is TRBV6-5 and J usage is TRBJ1-4; D gene ambiguous. The CDR3 has 12 amino acids. Germline assignment: CDR1 MNHEY and CDR2 SVGAGI. V was clipped by 5 bases and J by 6 bases, with 7 bases between them. The CDR3, as DNA: TGTGCCAGCAGTACCCGAGATGAAAAACTGTTTTTT. This sequence encodes CASSTRDEKLFF.

This sequence joins TRBV19 and TRBJ2-7, with 7 bases lining up with TRBD2. The CDR3 has 15 residues. Trimming took 1 base from V and 0 from J; bases not matched to a gene: 3. Germline CDR1 reads LNHDA; CDR2 reads SQIVND (reference sequence). CDR3 nucleotides: TGTGCCAGTAGTATAGGCGGGGGACCCTCCTACGAGCAGTACTTC. Its protein product is CASSIGGGPSYEQYF.

The gene calls are TRBV7-2 and TRBJ2-3; TRBD1 is a possible D gene (6 bases). From germline, CDR1 is SGHTA and CDR2 FQGNSA. The CDR3 extends over 13 amino acids. Trimming took off 4 bases at V and 6 bases at J, with 11 bases between the two ends. CDR3 bases: TGTGCCAGCAGCTCAAACAGGGTTGATACGCAGTATTTT. Residues: CASSSNRVDTQYF. The whole variable domain, filled in from reference TRBV7-2 and TRBJ2-3, reads GAGVSQSPSNKVTEKGKDVELRCDPISGHTALYWYRQSLGQGLEFLIYFQGNSAPDKSGLPSDRFSAERTGGSVSTLTIQRTQQEDSAVYLCASSSNRVDTQYFGPGTRLTVL.

The rearrangement uses TRBV2 and TRBJ2-3; 9 bases line up with TRBD1. The CDR3 runs 15 residues. Germline V gene lookup returns CDR1 SNHLY and CDR2 FYNNEI. V lost 6 bases and J lost 2; bases outside the gene matches: 6. The CDR3 reads CASSGGTGNTDTQYF. The DNA of the CDR3 is TGTGCCAGCAGCGGCGGGACAGGGAACACAGATACGCAGTATTTT.

This clone was found a few times. The gene calls are TRBV5-1 and TRBJ2-7; D may be TRBD1 (6 bases). The CDR3 has 14 residues. Between the trimmed V and J ends, which lost 2 bases and 5 bases, there was a span of 14 bases. From germline, CDR1 is SGHRS and CDR2 YFSETQ. The CDR3 is CASSFQTGHDEQYF. The CDR3 nucleotides are TGCGCCAGCAGCTTTCAAACAGGGCACGACGAGCAGTACTTC.

V usage is TRBV7-9 and J usage is TRBJ2-7, with D uncertain. Per the germline V gene, CDR1 is SEHNR and CDR2 is FQNEAQ (reference sequence). Trimming cost V 1 base and J 6 bases, with 7 bases left between them. There are 12 residues in the CDR3. Here the CDR3 reads CASSLGKGEQYF. The DNA for the CDR3 is TGTGCCAGCAGCTTAGGAAAGGGCGAGCAGTACTTC.

The chain combines TRBV19 with TRBJ1-1, with D unclear. Germline loops: CDR1 LNHDA, CDR2 SQIVND (reference sequence). The CDR3 sequence is 10 residues long. The V end was cut by 7 bases, the J end by 6 bases, with 6 bases between. The CDR3: CASKVPEAFF. The CDR3 nucleotides are TGTGCCAGTAAAGTCCCTGAAGCTTTCTTT.

The V gene is TRBV4-3, the J gene TRBJ1-2, with D perhaps TRBD1 (6 bases). Between the trimmed V and J ends, which lost 4 bases and 2 bases, there was a span of 17 bases. Looked up from germline, CDR1 is LGHNA and CDR2 is YSLEER. The CDR3 consists of 16 residues. The CDR3 bases are TGCGCCAGCAGCCGTCAGAACATGGGGGGCAACTATGGCTACACCTTC. Protein sequence: CASSRQNMGGNYGYTF.

The CDR3, as DNA: TGTGCCAGCAGCGTAGACACGAACAATGAGCAGTTCTTC. It codes for CASSVDTNNEQFF. The genes are TRBV9 and TRBJ2-1; D call uncertain. The CDR3 covers 13 residues. Trimming pared 0 bases from V and 5 bases from J, leaving 6 bases between. Germline V gene sequence: CDR1 SGDLS, CDR2 YYNGEE.

This chain joins TRBV30 and TRBJ1-3, with D maybe TRBD1 (5 bases). This CDR3 spans 14 amino acids. V gave up 1 base and J gave up 2 bases, with 9 bases separating them. CDR1 and CDR2 from the germline V gene are GTSNPN and SVGIG (reference sequence). The CDR3 sequence is CAWSDGGAGNTIYF. The CDR3 region has the DNA TGTGCCTGGAGTGATGGGGGTGCTGGAAACACCATATATTTT.

The chain combines TRBV6-6 with TRBJ2-2; D is undetermined. V was pared by 6 bases and J by 0 bases, with 8 bases between. Germline V gene sequence: CDR1 MNHNY, CDR2 SVGAGI (reference sequence). The length of the CDR3 is 14 residues. This CDR3 is CASRFSPNTGELFF. The CDR3 DNA sequence: TGTGCCAGCAGATTCTCACCGAACACCGGGGAGCTGTTTTTT.

The chain has TRBV11-3 and TRBJ2-3; D is uncertain. Germline CDR1 reads SGHNT; CDR2 reads YENEEA. The CDR3 is 15 residues long. Trimming stripped 1 base from V and 1 base from J, with 9 bases between. CDR3 DNA sequence: TGTGCCAGCAGCTTAGTACTGGACCGCACAGATACGCAGTATTTT. This codes for CASSLVLDRTDTQYF.

The chain uses TRBV7-3 and TRBJ2-1; tentative D call: TRBD1 (6 bases). The CDR3 covers 15 residues. V was pared by 1 base and J by 3 bases, with 10 bases between. CDR1 and CDR2 from the germline V gene are SGHTA and FQGTGA. DNA of the CDR3: TGTGCCAGCAGCTTAAACAGGGCAGGCTACAATGAGCAGTTCTTC. It specifies CASSLNRAGYNEQFF.

The V call is TRBV4-3, the J call TRBJ1-4; 7 bases align to TRBD1. This CDR3 spans 17 amino acids. With 1 base clipped from V and 3 bases from J, the junction kept 8 bases outside the gene matches. Germline V gene sequence: CDR1 LGHNA, CDR2 YSLEER. This chain's CDR3 is CASSQAVPGGSNEKLFF. CDR3 nucleotides: TGCGCCAGCAGCCAAGCTGTTCCAGGGGGGTCTAATGAAAAACTGTTTTTT.